Each of the 8 T cell receptor beta chains below was sequenced from the same sample in a study of OX40 agonist ivuxolimab in advanced cancers. The repertoire was sequenced with immunoSEQ multiplex PCR; TCRdb's copy has only in-frame clones and lacks some. The sample lists 50,000 to 80,000 clones, 75% to 95% occurring once. The source was CD4+ or CD8+ T cells sorted from blood, collected in a trial of the OX40 agonist ivuxolimab. Receptors were obtained from an adult with an advanced solid tumor such as melanoma, head and neck, liver or kidney cancer.

The chain recombines TRBV19 with TRBJ2-2; 8 bases are shared with TRBD1. This CDR3 is built from 16 residues. The germline CDR1 and CDR2 sequences are LNHDA and SQIVND (reference sequence). V shed 6 bases and J 3 bases; nucleotides not matched to a gene: 9. CDR3 bases: TGTGCCAGTAGCCTACAGGGGGGTGACTACACCGGGGAGCTGTTTTTT. It specifies CASSLQGGDYTGELFF.

The rearrangement joins TRBV25-1 to TRBJ2-7; 10 bases agree with TRBD1. Germline V gene lookup returns CDR1 MGHDK and CDR2 SYGVNS. The V segment lost 4 bases and the J segment 4 bases; nucleotides outside the gene matches: 7. The CDR3 totals 15 residues. The DNA of the CDR3 is TGTGCCAGCAGTGCGGGGACAGGGGCTTTTTACGAGCAGTACTTC. Its translation: CASSAGTGAFYEQYF.

The chain joins TRBV5-1 to TRBJ1-5; perhaps TRBD1 as D (5 bases). The length of the CDR3 is 14 residues. The germline V gene encodes CDR1 SGHRS and CDR2 YFSETQ. V lost 0 bases and J 4 bases, leaving 8 bases between the germline ends. The CDR3 DNA reads as TGCGCCAGCAGCTTGGGGGACGGGAATCAGCCCCAGCATTTT. Its translation is CASSLGDGNQPQHF.

The chain couples TRBV5-4 to TRBJ1-1; D not certain. The CDR3 extends over 15 amino acids. V dropped 0 bases and J dropped 0 bases, with 9 bases sitting between them. CDR1 and CDR2 from the germline V gene are SGHNT and YYREEE (reference sequence). In DNA, the CDR3 is TGTGCCAGCAGCTTGGGAGCTCCCATGAACACTGAAGCTTTCTTT. This sequence encodes CASSLGAPMNTEAFF.

The gene calls are TRBV2 and TRBJ2-3; 10 bases map to TRBD2. The CDR3 length is 15 residues. The V gene end was trimmed by 7 bases and the J gene end by 5 bases; junction bases not matched to a gene: 9. Germline V gene lookup returns CDR1 SNHLY and CDR2 FYNNEI. The CDR3 loop is CASTASGSSGDTQYF. For the CDR3, the DNA is TGTGCCAGCACCGCTAGCGGGAGCAGCGGAGATACGCAGTATTTT. The full variable domain, completed using reference TRBV2 and TRBJ2-3, is EPEVTQTPSHQVTQMGQEVILRCVPISNHLYFYWYRQILGQKVEFLVSFYNNEISEKSEIFDDQFSVERPDGSNFTLKIRSTKLEDSAMYFCASTASGSSGDTQYFGPGTRLTVL.

The chain joins TRBV15 to TRBJ1-1; D may be TRBD1 (5 bases). Germline V lookup: CDR1 LNHNV, CDR2 YYDKDF (reference sequence). CDR3 length: 17 amino acids. Trimming removed 1 base from V and 8 bases from J, with 23 bases in between. The CDR3 here is CATSRATGAAQRGEAFF. The CDR3 DNA follows: TGTGCCACCAGCAGAGCTACCGGGGCAGCTCAGCGGGGGGAAGCTTTCTTT. Using reference TRBV15 and TRBJ1-1 for the parts outside the CDR3, the full variable domain is DAMVIQNPRYQVTQFGKPVTLSCSQTLNHNVMYWYQQKSSQAPKLLFHYYDKDFNNEADTPDNFQSRRPNTSFCFLDIRSPGLGDTAMYLCATSRATGAAQRGEAFFGQGTRLTVV.

The count of this clone is one. The chain employs TRBV6-5 and TRBJ1-2, with D possibly matching TRBD1 (5 bases). Germline CDR1 reads MNHEY; CDR2 reads SVGAGI. This CDR3 is 15 amino acids long. Trimming left V 0 bases short and J 7 bases short, with 15 bases between. CDR3 sequence: CASSYSSAQGRGYTF. CDR3 DNA: TGTGCCAGCAGTTACTCGAGTGCCCAGGGTCGTGGCTACACCTTC.

This sequence joins TRBV6-5 and TRBJ2-7; the match to TRBD2 covers 10 bases. Germline V gene data show CDR1 as MNHEY and CDR2 as SVGAGI. The CDR3 length is 13 residues. Trimming at V came to 6 bases and at J to 4 bases, leaving 3 bases not matched to a gene. CDR3 sequence: CASRRTSGYEQYF. Written as DNA, the CDR3 is TGTGCCAGCAGGCGGACTAGCGGTTACGAGCAGTACTTC.